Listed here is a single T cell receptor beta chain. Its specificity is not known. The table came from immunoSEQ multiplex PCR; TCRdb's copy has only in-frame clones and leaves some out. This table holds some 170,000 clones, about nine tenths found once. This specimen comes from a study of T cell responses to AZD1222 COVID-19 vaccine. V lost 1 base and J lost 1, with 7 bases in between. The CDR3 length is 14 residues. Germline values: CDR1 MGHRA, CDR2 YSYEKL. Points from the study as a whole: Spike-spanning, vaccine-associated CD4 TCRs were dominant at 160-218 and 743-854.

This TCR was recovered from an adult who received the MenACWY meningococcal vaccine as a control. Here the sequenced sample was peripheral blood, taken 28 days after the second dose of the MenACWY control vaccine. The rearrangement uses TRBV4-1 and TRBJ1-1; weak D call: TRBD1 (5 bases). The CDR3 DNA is TGCGCCAGCAGCCAAGGGGGGGAGAACACTGAAGCTTTCTTT. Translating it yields CASSQGGENTEAFF.